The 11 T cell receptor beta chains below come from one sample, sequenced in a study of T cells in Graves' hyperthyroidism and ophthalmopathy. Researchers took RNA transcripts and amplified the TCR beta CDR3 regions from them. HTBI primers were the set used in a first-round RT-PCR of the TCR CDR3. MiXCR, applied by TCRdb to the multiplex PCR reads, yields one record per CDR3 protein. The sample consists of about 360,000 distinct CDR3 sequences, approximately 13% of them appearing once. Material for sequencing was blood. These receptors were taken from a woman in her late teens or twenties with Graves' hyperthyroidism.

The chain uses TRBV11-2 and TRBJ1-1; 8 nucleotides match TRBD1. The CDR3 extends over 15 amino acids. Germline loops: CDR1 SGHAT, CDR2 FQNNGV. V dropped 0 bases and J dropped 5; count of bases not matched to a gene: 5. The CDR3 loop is CASSLEAGGWTEAFF. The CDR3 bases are TGTGCCAGCAGCTTAGAAGCAGGGGGCTGGACTGAAGCTTTCTTT.

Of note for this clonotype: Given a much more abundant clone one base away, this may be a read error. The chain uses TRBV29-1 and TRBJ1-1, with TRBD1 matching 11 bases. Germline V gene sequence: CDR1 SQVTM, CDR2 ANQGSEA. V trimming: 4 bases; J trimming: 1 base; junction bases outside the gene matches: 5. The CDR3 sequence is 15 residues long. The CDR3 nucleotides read TGCAGCGTTGCCGGGACAGGGGGGAGGAACACTGAAGCTTTCTTT. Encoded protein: CSVAGTGGRNTEAFF.

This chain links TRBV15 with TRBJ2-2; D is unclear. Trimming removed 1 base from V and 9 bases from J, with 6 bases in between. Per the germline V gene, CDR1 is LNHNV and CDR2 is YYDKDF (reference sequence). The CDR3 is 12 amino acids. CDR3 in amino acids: CATSRGYRELFF. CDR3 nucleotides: TGTGCCACCAGCAGAGGGTACAGGGAGCTGTTTTTT.

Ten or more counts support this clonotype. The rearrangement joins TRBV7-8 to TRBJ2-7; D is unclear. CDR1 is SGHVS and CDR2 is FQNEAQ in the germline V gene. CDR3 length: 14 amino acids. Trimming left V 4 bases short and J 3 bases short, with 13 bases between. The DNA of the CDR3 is TGTGCCAGCAGCTCCGTCGAGTACGGCTACGAGCAGTACTTC. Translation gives CASSSVEYGYEQYF. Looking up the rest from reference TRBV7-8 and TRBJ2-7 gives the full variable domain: GAGVSQSPRYKVAKRGQDVALRCDPISGHVSLFWYQQALGQGPEFLTYFQNEAQLDKSGLPSDRFFAERPEGSVSTLKIQRTQQEDSAVYLCASSSVEYGYEQYFGPGTRLTVT.

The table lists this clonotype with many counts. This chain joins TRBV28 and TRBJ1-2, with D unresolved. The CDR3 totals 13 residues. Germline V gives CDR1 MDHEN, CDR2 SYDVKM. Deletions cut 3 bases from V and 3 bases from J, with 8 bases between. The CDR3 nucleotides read TGTGCCAGCAGTTTGGCGGCTCACTATGGCTACACCTTC. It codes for CASSLAAHYGYTF.

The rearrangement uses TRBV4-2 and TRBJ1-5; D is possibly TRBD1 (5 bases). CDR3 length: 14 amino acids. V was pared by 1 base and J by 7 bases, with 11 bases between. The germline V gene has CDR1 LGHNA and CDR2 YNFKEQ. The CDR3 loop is CASSQAGAPQPQHF. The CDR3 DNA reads TGTGCCAGCAGCCAAGCTGGGGCCCCCCAGCCCCAGCATTTT.

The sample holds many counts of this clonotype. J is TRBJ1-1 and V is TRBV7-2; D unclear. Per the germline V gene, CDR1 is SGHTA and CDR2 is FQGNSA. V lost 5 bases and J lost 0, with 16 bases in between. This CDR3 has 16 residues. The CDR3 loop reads CASSPLLPRVNTEAFF. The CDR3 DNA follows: TGTGCCAGCAGCCCACTCCTTCCTAGGGTGAACACTGAAGCTTTCTTT.

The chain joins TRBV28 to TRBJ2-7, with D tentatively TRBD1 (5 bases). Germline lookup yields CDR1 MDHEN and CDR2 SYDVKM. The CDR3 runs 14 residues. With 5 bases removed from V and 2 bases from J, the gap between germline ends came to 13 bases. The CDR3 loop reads CASSGQVGPYEQYF. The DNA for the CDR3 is TGTGCCAGCAGTGGGCAGGTGGGGCCCTACGAGCAGTACTTC.

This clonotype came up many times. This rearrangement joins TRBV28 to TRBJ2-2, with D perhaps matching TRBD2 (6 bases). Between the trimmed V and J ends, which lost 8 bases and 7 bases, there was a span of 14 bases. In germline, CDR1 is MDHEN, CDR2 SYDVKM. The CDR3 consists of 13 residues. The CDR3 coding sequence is TGTGCCAGCCGGGACGCGGGGAGCGGGGAGCTGTTTTTT. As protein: CASRDAGSGELFF. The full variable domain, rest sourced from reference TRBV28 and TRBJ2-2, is DVKVTQSSRYLVKRTGEKVFLECVQDMDHENMFWYRQDPGLGLRLIYFSYDVKMKEKGDIPEGYSVSREKKERFSLILESASTNQTSMYLCASRDAGSGELFFGEGSRLTVL.

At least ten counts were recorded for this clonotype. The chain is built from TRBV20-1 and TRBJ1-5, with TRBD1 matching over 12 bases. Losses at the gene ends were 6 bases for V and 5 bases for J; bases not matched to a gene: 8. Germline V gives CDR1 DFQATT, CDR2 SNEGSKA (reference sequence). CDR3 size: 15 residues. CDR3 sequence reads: CSAPGTGGGYQPQHF. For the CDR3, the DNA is TGCAGTGCCCCCGGGACAGGGGGCGGTTATCAGCCCCAGCATTTT.

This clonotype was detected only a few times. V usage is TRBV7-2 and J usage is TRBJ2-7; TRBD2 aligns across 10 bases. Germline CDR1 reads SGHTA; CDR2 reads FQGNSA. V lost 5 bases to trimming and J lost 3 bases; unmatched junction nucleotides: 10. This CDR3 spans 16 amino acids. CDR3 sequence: CASSLWYLAGDYEQYF. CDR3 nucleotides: TGTGCCAGCAGCCTCTGGTATCTAGCGGGAGACTACGAGCAGTACTTC.